This TCR beta chain emerged from a study of shared clonotypes between healthy human individuals. The trim removed 6 bases at V and 4 bases at J, leaving 6 bases unmatched. The length of the CDR3 is 14 residues. Germline values: CDR1 LGHNT, CDR2 FRNRAP. Assay used: immunoSEQ multiplex PCR; TCRdb lists only in-frame clones, some missing. The profile shows approximately 1.5 million clones, approximately 98.5% of them singletons. The chain joins TRBV12-5 to TRBJ2-1; the match to TRBD1 covers 7 bases. The TCR comes from a man aged 25 to 45 in good health. The sequencing input was naive CD4+ T cells sorted from blood. Sample subset: CD45RA+ positively selected. The CDR3 loop reads CASGKGQKYNEQFF. DNA of the CDR3: TGTGCTAGTGGCAAGGGACAGAAATACAATGAGCAGTTCTTC.